This entry concerns a single TCR beta chain. Trimming took 7 bases from V and 3 from J, leaving 15 bases between them. The V gene's germline CDR1 is MDHEN and CDR2 SYDVKM. CDR3 size: 15 residues. These data come from a study of blood T cell repertoires in COVID-19. Study details: COVID-19 samples collected from the United States, Italy and Spain covered acute and convalescent phases. The analysed material was cDNA or gDNA that came from T cells, B-cell-depleted T cells, or PBMCs.

As processed by the authors: Reference gene primer amplification gave nucleated cell count estimates. Sequenced by immunoSEQ multiplex PCR; TCRdb stores in-frame clones only, minus some. The V and J calls and clone size were taken over from that table, and D and trimming were inferred from the DNA. The data hold around 200,000 clones, with about 88% observed a single time. Material for sequencing was peripheral blood. The TCR was taken from an elderly woman in a cohort sampled during active or convalescent COVID-19. This chain uses TRBV28 with TRBJ1-4; D possibly corresponds to TRBD1 (6 bases). The CDR3 here is CASTRADSPNEKLFF. In DNA, the CDR3 is TGTGCCAGCACCCGAGCGGACAGCCCTAATGAAAAACTGTTTTTT.